The text below deals with one T cell receptor beta chain. This specimen belongs to a study of blood T cell repertoires in COVID-19. Background on the study: Sites in the United States, Italy and Spain provided acute and convalescent COVID-19 samples. Nucleic acid was either cDNA or gDNA, and it came from T cells, B-cell-depleted T cells, or PBMCs.

Patients at the Seattle site were enrolled during active infection and followed longitudinally. There are 16 residues in the CDR3. The germline V gene has CDR1 SNHLY and CDR2 FYNNEI. The trim removed 0 bases at V and 0 bases at J, leaving 5 bases unmatched. In the authors' methods: Counts of nucleated cells, estimated from reference gene primer amplification, were obtained. TCRdb keeps only in-frame clones here, not all; method: immunoSEQ multiplex PCR. V, J and clone size reflect that table, while D and trimming were determined from the DNA. The sample includes about 62,000 clones, 80% to 90% of them seen just once.

The sequenced material came from peripheral blood. The J gene is TRBJ2-7, the V gene TRBV2; 7 bases align to TRBD1. The clonotype comes from a woman aged 55-75 years with COVID-19, enrolled during active disease. This CDR3 reads CASSEAGQGDSYEQYF. CDR3 nucleotides: TGTGCCAGCAGTGAAGCGGGGCAGGGGGACTCCTACGAGCAGTACTTC.